Shown below are 27 T cell receptor beta chains from a single sample sequenced in a study of shared clonotypes between healthy human individuals. Using immunoSEQ multiplex PCR, the repertoire was profiled, and TCRdb retains in-frame clones only, with some absent. The data hold hundreds of thousands of clones, with around 78% observed a single time. Sequenced: PBMCs. These receptors were taken from a woman in her forties in good health. Some clones in this sample may be carry-over from other donors' samples.

This clone was counted between two and nine times. V and J are TRBV2 and TRBJ2-5; the D is unclear. The J call may be wrong; the DNA end is better matched by TRBJ2-7. CDR3 length equals 11 residues. Germline CDR1 is SNHLY and CDR2 is FYNNEI. In DNA, the CDR3 is TGTGCCAGCAGCAACTCCTACGAGCAGTACTTC. This codes for CASSNSYEQYF.

V gene TRBV14 combines with J gene TRBJ1-1, with D possibly matching TRBD1 (5 bases). The germline V gene encodes CDR1 SGHDN and CDR2 FVKESK. This CDR3 is built from 15 residues. V dropped 1 base and J dropped 5 bases, with 14 bases sitting between them. CDR3 loop: CASSQVPFWGTEAFF. CDR3 DNA: TGTGCCAGCAGCCAAGTTCCCTTTTGGGGGACTGAAGCTTTCTTT.

This chain connects TRBV2 to TRBJ2-7; D uncertain. From germline, CDR1 is SNHLY and CDR2 FYNNEI. This CDR3 has 14 amino acids. Trimming removed 4 bases from V and 0 bases from J, with 10 bases in between. The CDR3 is CASSVGVSSYEQYF. CDR3 sequence (DNA): TGTGCCAGCAGTGTTGGGGTTTCCTCCTACGAGCAGTACTTC.

Details on this clone: A far bigger clonotype differs at one base, so this is likely a read error. Other nucleotide sequences in the sample specify the same CDR3. The rearrangement uses TRBV6-1 and TRBJ1-1, with a tentative D call TRBD1 (6 bases). Germline V gene data show CDR1 as MNHNS and CDR2 as SASEGT. This CDR3 comprises 15 residues. This chain's CDR3 is CASSDVVAGGTEAFF. CDR3 sequence (DNA): TGTGCCAGCAGTGATGTCGTCGCGGGGGGCACTGAGGCTTTCTTT.

Note on this clone: At one end the junction does not follow the germline gene, possibly because of a read error. This chain joins TRBV5-4 and TRBJ2-2; no clear D gene. CDR1 is SGHNT and CDR2 is YYREEE in the germline V gene (reference sequence). The CDR3 runs 15 residues. The CDR3 protein is CASSPPPANTGELFF. The CDR3, as DNA: TGTGCCAGCAGCCCCCCCCCTGCGAATACCGGGGAGCTGTTTTTT.

The gene calls are TRBV7-8 and TRBJ2-1, with a weak D call TRBD1 (6 bases). This CDR3 is built from 15 residues. V was pared by 5 bases and J by 6 bases, with 17 bases between. Per the germline V gene, CDR1 is SGHVS and CDR2 is FQNEAQ. CDR3 DNA: TGTGCCAGCAGCCCCCTACAGGGAATTATCAATGAGCAGTTCTTC. Translating gives CASSPLQGIINEQFF.

This clone has only a few counts. This sequence joins TRBV28 and TRBJ1-4; no clear D gene. The CDR3 contains 11 residues. The germline V gene encodes CDR1 MDHEN and CDR2 SYDVKM. Trimming removed 4 bases from V and 8 bases from J, with 5 bases in between. The CDR3 loop reads CASSYKEKLFF. The CDR3 DNA reads TGTGCCAGCAGTTACAAGGAAAAACTGTTTTTT.

The chain recombines TRBV11-3 with TRBJ2-7; no clear D gene. The CDR3 has 13 amino acids. The V and J ends lost 0 bases and 2 bases respectively, with 5 bases between them. Germline V CDR1 and CDR2: SGHNT, YENEEA. The CDR3 DNA sequence: TGTGCCAGCAGCTTAGAAGGTACCTACGAGCAGTACTTC. Protein sequence: CASSLEGTYEQYF.

The chain uses TRBV6-5 and TRBJ2-7; 7 nucleotides align to TRBD2. Germline values: CDR1 MNHEY, CDR2 SVGAGI. V dropped 6 bases and J dropped 9; count of bases not matched to a gene: 11. The CDR3 totals 13 residues. CDR3 DNA sequence: TGTGCCAGCAGAGAGCCGGGACTATTTTGGCAGTACTTC. Protein: CASREPGLFWQYF.

This chain uses TRBV6-1 with TRBJ1-1; the match to TRBD1 covers 7 bases. CDR1 MNHNS and CDR2 SASEGT come from the germline V gene. The CDR3 runs to 13 residues. Germline trimming cut 0 bases from V and 11 bases from J; bases unmatched to any gene: 6. The CDR3 here is CASSEADRENAFF. The CDR3 region has the DNA TGTGCCAGCAGTGAAGCAGACAGGGAGAATGCTTTCTTT.

The chain has TRBV30 and TRBJ1-2; TRBD1 is a possible D gene (5 bases). CDR3 size: 16 residues. Between the trimmed V and J ends, which lost 0 bases and 1 base, there was a span of 15 bases. Per the germline V gene, CDR1 is GTSNPN and CDR2 is SVGIG (reference sequence). CDR3 sequence: CAWSVVAGRGNYGYTF. In DNA, the CDR3 is TGTGCCTGGAGTGTTGTGGCAGGGAGAGGTAACTATGGCTACACCTTC.

The chain employs TRBV19 and TRBJ2-1; 10 bases are a match to TRBD1. J gave up 7 bases and V 7 bases, and 10 bases lay outside the gene matches. The CDR3 sequence is 15 residues long. Germline CDR1 reads LNHDA; CDR2 reads SQIVND (reference sequence). The CDR3 here is CASTGGTGVRNEQFF. The CDR3 bases are TGTGCCAGTACTGGAGGGACAGGGGTTCGGAATGAGCAGTTCTTC.

There are a few counts of this clone. The CDR3 nucleotides read TGTGCCTGGACTAGGGGTCTAGGGACGGCCGGGGAGCTGTTTTTT. Residues: CAWTRGLGTAGELFF. This chain uses TRBV30 with TRBJ2-2, with D perhaps assigned TRBD1 or TRBD2 (5 bases each). Germline V lookup: CDR1 GTSNPN, CDR2 SVGIG (reference sequence). The CDR3 runs to 15 residues. Trimming left V 4 bases short and J 6 bases short, with 18 bases between.

The rearrangement links TRBV6-1 to TRBJ2-7; 7 bases map to TRBD2. V trimming: 4 bases; J trimming: 6 bases; junction bases outside the gene matches: 9. The CDR3 is 14 amino acids. Looked up from germline, CDR1 is MNHNS and CDR2 is SASEGT. The CDR3 loop is CASSALVGGVEQYF. The CDR3 nucleotides read TGTGCCAGCAGTGCCCTGGTGGGAGGGGTCGAGCAGTACTTC.

This clone was seen just once. The V gene is TRBV6-5, the J gene TRBJ1-1; 8 positions match TRBD1. The CDR3 consists of 13 residues. J lost 5 bases, V lost 6 bases, and 5 bases had no gene match. CDR1 and CDR2 from the germline V gene are MNHEY and SVGAGI. The DNA of the CDR3 is TGTGCCAGCAGGGACAGGGAGGTTACTGAAGCTTTCTTT. Translated: CASRDREVTEAFF.

In nucleotides, the CDR3 is TGTGCCAGCAGCGTAGGGGGGCCCTACAATGAGCAGTTCTTC. Translation: CASSVGGPYNEQFF. J is TRBJ2-1 and V is TRBV9, with a weak D call TRBD1 (6 bases). Per the germline V gene, CDR1 is SGDLS and CDR2 is YYNGEE. The CDR3 contains 14 residues. Trimming stripped 0 bases from V and 2 bases from J, with 6 bases between.

V is TRBV5-1 and J is TRBJ1-4, with D perhaps matching TRBD1 (5 bases). Germline V gives CDR1 SGHRS, CDR2 YFSETQ. CDR3 size: 14 residues. V lost 5 bases and J lost 5, with 13 bases in between. Here the CDR3 reads CASRPGTTNEKLFF. DNA for the CDR3: TGCGCCAGCAGACCCGGGACGACGAATGAAAAACTGTTTTTT.

In this sample, this clone turned up once. V is TRBV5-1 and J is TRBJ2-1; 13 bases line up with TRBD2. Germline lookup yields CDR1 SGHRS and CDR2 YFSETQ. The CDR3 runs to 16 residues. Trimming cost V 4 bases and J 6 bases; bases outside gene matches: 7. The CDR3 protein is CASSKPGTSGVNEQFF. The DNA for the CDR3 is TGCGCCAGCAGCAAACCCGGGACTAGCGGGGTCAATGAGCAGTTCTTC.

The chain employs TRBV7-2 and TRBJ1-2; 11 bases align to TRBD1. CDR1 and CDR2 from the germline V gene are SGHTA and FQGNSA. V shed 5 bases, J shed 5 bases, and the junction held 7 bases outside the gene matches. This CDR3 is built from 15 residues. CDR3 in DNA: TGTGCCAGCAGCCTAGGTGGGACAGGGGGTTATGGCTACACCTTC. This encodes CASSLGGTGGYGYTF.

The rearrangement joins TRBV28 to TRBJ1-5, with 8 nucleotides matching TRBD1. Germline V gene data show CDR1 as MDHEN and CDR2 as SYDVKM. Unmatched junction bases numbered 7, after V lost 6 bases and J lost 0 bases. This CDR3 contains 16 residues. The CDR3 coding sequence is TGTGCCAGCAGCCCCCATGGACAGGGTAGCAATCAGCCCCAGCATTTT. Protein sequence: CASSPHGQGSNQPQHF.

V and J are TRBV27 and TRBJ2-2; 8 bases are shared with TRBD2. The V gene end was trimmed by 7 bases and the J gene end by 7 bases; junction bases not matched to a gene: 8. CDR3 length equals 14 residues. The germline gives CDR1 MNHEY, CDR2 SMNVEV (reference sequence). The CDR3 DNA reads TGTGCCAGCACATTTCACGGGGGGGACGGGGAGCTGTTTTTT. Amino acids: CASTFHGGDGELFF.

This clone is a singleton in its sample. The J gene is TRBJ1-5, the V gene TRBV5-1; maybe TRBD1 (6 bases). There are 13 residues in the CDR3. Germline lookup yields CDR1 SGHRS and CDR2 YFSETQ. Trimming left V 0 bases short and J 9 bases short, with 10 bases between. The DNA for the CDR3 is TGCGCCAGCAGCTTGGAGGGGGATCCGCCCCAGCATTTT. It encodes CASSLEGDPPQHF.

The rearrangement uses TRBV7-9 and TRBJ2-7, with 7 bases fitting TRBD1. This CDR3 is built from 14 residues. CDR1 and CDR2 (germline): SEHNR, FQNEAQ (reference sequence). Losses at the gene ends were 3 bases for V and 6 bases for J; bases not matched to a gene: 8. The CDR3 DNA sequence: TGTGCCAGCAGCTTGCGACAGGGATTCGGCGAGCAGTACTTC. Its protein product is CASSLRQGFGEQYF. Combining the CDR3 with reference TRBV7-9 and TRBJ2-7 gives the whole variable domain DTGVSQNPRHKITKRGQNVTFRCDPISEHNRLYWYRQTLGQGPEFLTYFQNEAQLEKSRLLSDRFSAERPKGSFSTLEIQRTEQGDSAMYLCASSLRQGFGEQYFGPGTRLTVT.

Notes on this clone: A much larger clone sits a single nucleotide away, making a read error possible. The V call is TRBV29-1, the J call TRBJ2-7, with D maybe TRBD1 (6 bases). Germline V gene sequence: CDR1 SQVTM, CDR2 ANQGSEA. The CDR3 contains 12 residues. The V end lost 8 bases, the J end lost 0 bases, and 11 bases lay between the germline ends. The CDR3 DNA sequence: TGCAGCTTTGGGGGCGGCTCCTACGAGCAGTACTTC. It is translated as CSFGGGSYEQYF.

The chain is built from TRBV18 and TRBJ2-7, with 15 bases aligning to TRBD2. CDR3 length equals 18 residues. Germline V gives CDR1 KGHSH, CDR2 LQKENI. The ends lost 4 bases at V and 2 bases at J; junction bases unmatched: 9. CDR3 protein: CASSQPGLAGGYTYEQYF. Here the CDR3 DNA reads TGTGCCAGCTCACAGCCGGGACTAGCGGGAGGTTATACCTACGAGCAGTACTTC.

The CDR3 coding sequence is TGTGCCAGCAGCTTTCAAGACGGGACCGGCGCCTACGAGCAGTACTTC. As protein: CASSFQDGTGAYEQYF. V is TRBV5-8 and J is TRBJ2-7; D is possibly TRBD1 or TRBD2 (5 bases each). Looked up from germline, CDR1 is SGHTS and CDR2 is YDEGEE. The CDR3 contains 16 residues. Trimming removed 2 bases from V and 2 bases from J, with 17 bases in between.

This clone appeared many times. This chain uses TRBV7-9 with TRBJ1-1, with 9 bases identical to TRBD1. Losses at the gene ends were 5 bases for V and 12 bases for J; bases not matched to a gene: 10. The CDR3 has 13 residues. Germline assignment: CDR1 SEHNR and CDR2 FQNEAQ (reference sequence). CDR3 amino acids: CASSPTGTGSSFF. Written as DNA, the CDR3 is TGTGCCAGCAGCCCAACCGGGACAGGGAGTTCTTTCTTT.